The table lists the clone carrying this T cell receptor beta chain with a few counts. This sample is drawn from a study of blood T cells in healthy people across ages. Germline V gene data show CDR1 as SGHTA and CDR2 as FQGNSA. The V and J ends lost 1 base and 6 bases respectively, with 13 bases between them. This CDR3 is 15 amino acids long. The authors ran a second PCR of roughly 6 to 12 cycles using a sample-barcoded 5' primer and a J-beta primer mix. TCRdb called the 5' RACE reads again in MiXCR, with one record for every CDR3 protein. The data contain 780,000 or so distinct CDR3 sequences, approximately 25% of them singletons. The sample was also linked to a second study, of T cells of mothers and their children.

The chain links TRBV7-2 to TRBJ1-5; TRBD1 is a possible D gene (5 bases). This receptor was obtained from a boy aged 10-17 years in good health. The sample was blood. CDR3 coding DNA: TGTGCCAGCAGCTTAGATGGGGCCGATGGTCAGCCCCAGCATTTT. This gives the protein CASSLDGADGQPQHF.